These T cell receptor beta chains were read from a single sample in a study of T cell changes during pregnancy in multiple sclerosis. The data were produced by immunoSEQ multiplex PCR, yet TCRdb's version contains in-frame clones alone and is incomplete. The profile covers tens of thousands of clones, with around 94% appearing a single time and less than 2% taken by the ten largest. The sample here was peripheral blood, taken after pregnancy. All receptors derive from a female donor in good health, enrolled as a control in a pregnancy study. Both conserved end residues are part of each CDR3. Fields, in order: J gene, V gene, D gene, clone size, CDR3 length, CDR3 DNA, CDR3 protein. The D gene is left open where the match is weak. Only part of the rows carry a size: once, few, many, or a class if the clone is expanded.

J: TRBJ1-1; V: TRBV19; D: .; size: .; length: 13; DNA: TGTGCCAGTAGTATCGGGGAGGTTGCTGAAGCTTTCTTT; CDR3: CASSIGEVAEAFF
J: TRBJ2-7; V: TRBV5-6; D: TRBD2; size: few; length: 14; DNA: TGTGCCAGCAGCTTCGGACTAGGCAACTACGAGCAGTACTTC; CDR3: CASSFGLGNYEQYF
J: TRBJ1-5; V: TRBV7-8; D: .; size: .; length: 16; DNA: TGTGCCAGCAGCCCGCGGGGGGACAAAACCCATCAGCCCCAGCATTTT; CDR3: CASSPRGDKTHQPQHF
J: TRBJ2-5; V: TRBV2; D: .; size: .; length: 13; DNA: TGTGCCAGCAGGGGCCCTACCGGAGAGACCCAGTACTTC; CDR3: CASRGPTGETQYF
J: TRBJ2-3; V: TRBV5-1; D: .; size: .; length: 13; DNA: TGCGCCAGCAGCTTGACGGGAGCAGATACGCAGTATTTT; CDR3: CASSLTGADTQYF
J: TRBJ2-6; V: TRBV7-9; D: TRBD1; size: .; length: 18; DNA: TGTGCCAGCAGCTCAGGACAGGGGATCTTCTCTGGGGCCAACGTCCTGACTTTC; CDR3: CASSSGQGIFSGANVLTF
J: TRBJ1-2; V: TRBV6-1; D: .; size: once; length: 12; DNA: TGTGCCAGCAGCGGTACAGGGAATGGCTACACCTTC; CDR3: CASSGTGNGYTF
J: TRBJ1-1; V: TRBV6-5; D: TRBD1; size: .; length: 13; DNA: TGTGCCAGCAACCGGGACAGGTACACTGAAGCTTTCTTT; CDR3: CASNRDRYTEAFF
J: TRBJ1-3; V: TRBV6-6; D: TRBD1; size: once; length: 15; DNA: TGTGCCAGCAGCCGAGGGACAGACTCTGGAAACACCATATATTTT; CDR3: CASSRGTDSGNTIYF
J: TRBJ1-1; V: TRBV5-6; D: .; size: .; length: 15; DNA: TGTGCCAGCAGCTTGAGGGGAATAATGAACACTGAAGCTTTCTTT; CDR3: CASSLRGIMNTEAFF
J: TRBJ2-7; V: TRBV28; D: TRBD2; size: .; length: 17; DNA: TGTGCCAGCAGTTTACGTTCCCCCGGGACTAGGACCTACGAGCAGTACTTC; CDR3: CASSLRSPGTRTYEQYF
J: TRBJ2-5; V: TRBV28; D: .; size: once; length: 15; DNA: TGTGCCAGCAGTAGCTGGACACAGTACCAAGAGACCCAGTACTTC; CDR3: CASSSWTQYQETQYF
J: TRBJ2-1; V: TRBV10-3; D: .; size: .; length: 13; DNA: TGTGCCACTGAGACCGGGGGTCGGAATGAGCAGTTCTTC; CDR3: CATETGGRNEQFF
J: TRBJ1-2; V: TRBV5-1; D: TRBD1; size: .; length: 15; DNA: TGCGCCAGCAGCTTGGCGCAGGGGGCTAGCTATGGCTACACCTTC; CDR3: CASSLAQGASYGYTF
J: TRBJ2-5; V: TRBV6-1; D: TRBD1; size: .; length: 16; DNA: TGTGCCAGCAGTGAGGGTCCGCAGGGGGCTGGTGAGACCCAGTACTTC; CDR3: CASSEGPQGAGETQYF
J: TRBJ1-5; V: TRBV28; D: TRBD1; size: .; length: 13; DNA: TGTGCCAGCAGTTCAGTGACAGGGCAGCCCCAGCATTTT; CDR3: CASSSVTGQPQHF
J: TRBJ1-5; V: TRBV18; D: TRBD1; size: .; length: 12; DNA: TGTGCCAGCTCACCGGACGGGACAGGTTGGCATTTT; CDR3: CASSPDGTGWHF
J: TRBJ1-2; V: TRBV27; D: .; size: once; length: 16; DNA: .; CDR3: CASSFFGQGNPDGYTF
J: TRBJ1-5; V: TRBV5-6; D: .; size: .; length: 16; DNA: TGTGCCAGCAGCCTCCGACAGAGTGGGTCGGATCAGCCCCAGCATTTT; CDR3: CASSLRQSGSDQPQHF